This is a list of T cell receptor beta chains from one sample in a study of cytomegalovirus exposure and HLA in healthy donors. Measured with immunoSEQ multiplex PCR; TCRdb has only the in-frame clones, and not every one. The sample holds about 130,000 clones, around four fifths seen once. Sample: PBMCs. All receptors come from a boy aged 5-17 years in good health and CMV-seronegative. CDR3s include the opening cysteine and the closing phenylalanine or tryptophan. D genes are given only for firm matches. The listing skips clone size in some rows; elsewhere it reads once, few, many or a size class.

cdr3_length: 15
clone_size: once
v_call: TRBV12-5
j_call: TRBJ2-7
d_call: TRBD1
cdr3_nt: TGTGCTAGTGGTTTGGAGAAGGGGGCCCCCTACGAGCAGTACTTC
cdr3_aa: CASGLEKGAPYEQYF

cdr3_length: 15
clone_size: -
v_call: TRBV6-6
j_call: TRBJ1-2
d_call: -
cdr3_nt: TGTGCCAGCAGTTACTCGATTAACGGGGACTATGGCTACACCTTC
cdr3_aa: CASSYSINGDYGYTF

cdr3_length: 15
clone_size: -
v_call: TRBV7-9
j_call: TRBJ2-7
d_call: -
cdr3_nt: TGTGCCAGCAGCTTAGGTAGCGCAGGATACTACGAGCAGTACTTC
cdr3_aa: CASSLGSAGYYEQYF

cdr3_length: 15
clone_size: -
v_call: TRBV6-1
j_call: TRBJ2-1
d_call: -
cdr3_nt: TGTGCCAGCATTATTGGGGACTGGGACGGGGGTGAGCAGTTCTTC
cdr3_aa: CASIIGDWDGGEQFF

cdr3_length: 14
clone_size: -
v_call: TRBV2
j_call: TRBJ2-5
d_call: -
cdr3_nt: TGTGCCAGCAGTGTAAGGCAGACTCAAGAGACCCAGTACTTC
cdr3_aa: CASSVRQTQETQYF

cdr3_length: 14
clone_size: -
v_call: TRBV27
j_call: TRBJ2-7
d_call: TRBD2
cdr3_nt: TGTGCCAGCAGTTTACTAGCGGCTCCGAACGAGCAGTACTTC
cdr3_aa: CASSLLAAPNEQYF

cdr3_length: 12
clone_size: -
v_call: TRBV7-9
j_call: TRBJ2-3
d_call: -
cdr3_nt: TGTGCCGGTGCAGATTTCACAGATACGCAGTATTTT
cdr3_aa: CAGADFTDTQYF

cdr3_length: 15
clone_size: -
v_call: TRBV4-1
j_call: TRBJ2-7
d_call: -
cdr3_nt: TGCGCCAGCAGCCCTATCGGTCTAGCCCGCTACGAGCAGTACTTC
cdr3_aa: CASSPIGLARYEQYF

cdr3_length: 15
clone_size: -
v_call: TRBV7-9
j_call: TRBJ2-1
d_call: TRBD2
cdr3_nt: TGTGCCAGCAGCCTCACTAGCGGGAGGGCCGATGAGCAGTTCTTC
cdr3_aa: CASSLTSGRADEQFF

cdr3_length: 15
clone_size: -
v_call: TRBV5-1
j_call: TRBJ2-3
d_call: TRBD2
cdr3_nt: TGCGCCAGCAGCTTGGTTCTAGCGGACACAGATACGCAGTATTTT
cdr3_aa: CASSLVLADTDTQYF

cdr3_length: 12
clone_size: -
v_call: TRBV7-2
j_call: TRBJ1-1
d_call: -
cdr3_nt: TGTGCCAGCAGCTCCCCCGGGGGGGAAGCTTTCTTT
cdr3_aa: CASSSPGGEAFF

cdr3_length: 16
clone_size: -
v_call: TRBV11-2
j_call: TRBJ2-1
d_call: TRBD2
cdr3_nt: TGTGCCAGCAGCTTAGGCCCTAGCGGGACCTACAATGAGCAGTTCTTC
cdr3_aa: CASSLGPSGTYNEQFF

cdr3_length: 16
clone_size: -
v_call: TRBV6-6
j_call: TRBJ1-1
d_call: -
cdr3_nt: TGTGCCAGCAGTTCCCCCCATCGGGGGTTGAACACTGAAGCTTTCTTT
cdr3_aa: CASSSPHRGLNTEAFF

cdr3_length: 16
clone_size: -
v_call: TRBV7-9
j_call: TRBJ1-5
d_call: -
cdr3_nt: TGTGCCAGCAGCGGTCACGGAGATTATAGCAATCAGCCCCAGCATTTT
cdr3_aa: CASSGHGDYSNQPQHF

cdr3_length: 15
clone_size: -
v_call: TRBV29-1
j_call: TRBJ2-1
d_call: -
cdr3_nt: TGCAGCGTTGCCGGCCGAGAGGGAACTTACAATGAGCAGTTCTTC
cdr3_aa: CSVAGREGTYNEQFF

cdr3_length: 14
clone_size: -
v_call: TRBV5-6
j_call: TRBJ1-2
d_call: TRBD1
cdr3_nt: TGTGCCAGCAGCCCGGGACAGGGGAGATATGGCTACACCTTC
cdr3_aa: CASSPGQGRYGYTF

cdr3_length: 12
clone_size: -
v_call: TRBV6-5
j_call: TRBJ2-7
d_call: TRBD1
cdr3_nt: TGTGCCAGCAGTCGAGGGGGCCACGAACAGTACTTC
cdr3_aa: CASSRGGHEQYF

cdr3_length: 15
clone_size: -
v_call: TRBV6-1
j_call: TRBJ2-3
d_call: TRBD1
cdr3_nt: TGTGCCAGCAGTGATCGGGACAGATACTTAGATACGCAGTATTTT
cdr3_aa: CASSDRDRYLDTQYF

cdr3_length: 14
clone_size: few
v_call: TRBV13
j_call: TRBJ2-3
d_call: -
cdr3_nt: TGTGCCAGCAGCTTACAGCGATCAAGGGATACGCAGTATTTT
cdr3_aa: CASSLQRSRDTQYF

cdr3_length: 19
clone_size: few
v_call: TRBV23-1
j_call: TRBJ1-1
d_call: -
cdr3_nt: TGCGCCACCACCGTCGGTCGACAGCAGCGAACTACCCCGAACACTGAAGCTTTCTTT
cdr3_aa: CATTVGRQQRTTPNTEAFF

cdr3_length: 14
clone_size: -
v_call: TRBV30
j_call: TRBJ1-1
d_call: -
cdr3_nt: TGTGCCTGGAGTCACGGTAGGGGTGGGACTGAAGCTTTCTTT
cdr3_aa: CAWSHGRGGTEAFF

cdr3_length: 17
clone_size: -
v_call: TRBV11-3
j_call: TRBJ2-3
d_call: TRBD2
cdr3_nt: TGTGCCAGCAGCGTCCGGACTAGCGGGAGAAACCCAGATACGCAGTATTTT
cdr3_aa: CASSVRTSGRNPDTQYF

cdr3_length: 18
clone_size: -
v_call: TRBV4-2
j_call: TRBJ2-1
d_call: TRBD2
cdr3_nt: TGTGCCAGCAGCCAAGTTAAGGGGGGGCTAGCGGGCGTAGGGGAGCAGTTCTTC
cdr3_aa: CASSQVKGGLAGVGEQFF

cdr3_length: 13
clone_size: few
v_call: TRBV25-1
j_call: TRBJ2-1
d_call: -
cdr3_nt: TGTGCCAGCAGTGACCTCCGGGACAATGAGCAGTTCTTC
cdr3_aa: CASSDLRDNEQFF

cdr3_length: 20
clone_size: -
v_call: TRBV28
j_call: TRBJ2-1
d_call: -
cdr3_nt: TGTGCCAGCAGTTTAGGGCCCTCGGGGGCGGGGGACCGCTCCTACAATGAGCAGTTCTTC
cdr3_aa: CASSLGPSGAGDRSYNEQFF

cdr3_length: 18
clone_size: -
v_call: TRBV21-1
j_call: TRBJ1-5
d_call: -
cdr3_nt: TGTGCCAGCAGCAAGGAGTCCCCGGCGGGTGATAGCAATCAGCCCCAGCATTTT
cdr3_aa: CASSKESPAGDSNQPQHF

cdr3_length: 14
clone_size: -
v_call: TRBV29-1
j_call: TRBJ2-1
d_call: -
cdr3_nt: TGCAGCGTTGAAGGTAGCGGATTCTACAATGAGCAGTTCTTC
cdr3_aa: CSVEGSGFYNEQFF

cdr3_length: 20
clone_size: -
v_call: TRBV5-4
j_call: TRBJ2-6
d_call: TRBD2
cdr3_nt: TGTGCCAGCAGCTCACAAGACCACGGGACTAGCGGATCTGGGGCCAACGTCCTGACTTTC
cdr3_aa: CASSSQDHGTSGSGANVLTF

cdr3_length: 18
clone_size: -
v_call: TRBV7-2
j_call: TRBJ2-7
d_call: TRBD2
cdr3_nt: TGTGCCAGCAGCTTAGGCGGACTACTAGCGGGAGAATGGGGCGAGCAGTACTTC
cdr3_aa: CASSLGGLLAGEWGEQYF

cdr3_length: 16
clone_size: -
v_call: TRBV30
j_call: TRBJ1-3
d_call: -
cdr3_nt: TGTGCCTGGAGTGCCAGCCGCCACAGCAGAGGAAACACCATATATTTT
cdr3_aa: CAWSASRHSRGNTIYF

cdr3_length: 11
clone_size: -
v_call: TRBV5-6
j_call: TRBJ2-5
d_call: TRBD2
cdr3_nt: TGTGCCAGCAGCGCCGGACTAGCGGAGTACTTC
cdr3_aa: CASSAGLAEYF

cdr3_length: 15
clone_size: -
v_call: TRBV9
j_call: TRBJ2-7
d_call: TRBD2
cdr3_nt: TGTGCCAGCAGCGTAGGCACTAGCGGGAGCTACGAGCAGTACTTC
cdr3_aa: CASSVGTSGSYEQYF

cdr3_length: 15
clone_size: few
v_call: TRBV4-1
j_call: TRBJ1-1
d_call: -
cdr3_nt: TGCGCCAGCAGCCAAGTACACAGGACCGACACTGAAGCTTTCTTT
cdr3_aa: CASSQVHRTDTEAFF